This T cell receptor (beta chain) was recorded in a study of shared clonotypes between healthy human individuals. Libraries were prepared by immunoSEQ multiplex PCR; TCRdb keeps only in-frame clonotypes and omits some of them. This sample yields about 2 million clones, of which roughly 94% are seen a single time; 0.1% to 0.15% belongs to the top ten. The sample comprised naive CD4+ T cells sorted from blood. Subset denoted: CD45RA+ positively selected. The TCR sequence derives from a man aged 18 to 30 in good health.

In DNA form, the CDR3 reads TGTGCCAGCAGCTTAGGCCAGACTAACTATGGCTACACCTTC. Its translation: CASSLGQTNYGYTF. The rearrangement joins TRBV7-2 to TRBJ1-2; the D is unclear. In germline, CDR1 is SGHTA, CDR2 FQGNSA. V dropped 1 base and J dropped 0 bases, with 6 bases sitting between them. The CDR3 spans 14 residues.